Listed below are T cell receptor beta chains from one sample, sequenced in a study of cytomegalovirus exposure and HLA in healthy donors. Repertoires were generated with immunoSEQ multiplex PCR, while TCRdb's copy carries only in-frame clones and drops some. The repertoire holds more than 95,000 clones, with roughly four fifths as singletons. Input material: PBMCs. The receptors originated from a woman aged 40 to 49 in good health and CMV-seropositive. Each CDR3 is given with its conserved first and last residue. A D gene is named only where the DNA matches it firmly. The size field is filled for only some rows; it gives once, few, many or a size class.

size | D | J | V | CDR3 | DNA
few | TRBD2 | TRBJ2-7 | TRBV5-1 | CASSYGTSGSQSSYEQYF | TGCGCCAGCAGCTACGGGACTAGCGGGAGCCAGAGCTCCTACGAGCAGTACTTC
NA | NA | TRBJ2-7 | TRBV19 | CASNPTGTGIYEQYF | TGTGCCAGTAATCCCACCGGGACTGGAATCTACGAGCAGTACTTC
NA | TRBD2 | TRBJ2-2 | TRBV5-1 | CASKRETNTGGLFF | TGCGCCAGCAAGCGGGAGACGAACACCGGGGGGCTGTTTTTT
NA | TRBD2 | TRBJ2-3 | TRBV5-1 | CASSLANSGSTDTQYF | TGCGCCAGCAGCTTGGCAAATAGCGGGAGCACAGATACGCAGTATTTT
NA | TRBD1 | TRBJ1-5 | TRBV28 | CASSFSGGGSNQPQHF | TGTGCCAGCAGTTTTTCAGGGGGTGGGAGCAATCAGCCCCAGCATTTT
NA | NA | TRBJ1-1 | TRBV6-5 | CASREVGQGNEAFF | TGTGCCAGCAGGGAAGTCGGGCAGGGCAATGAAGCTTTCTTT
NA | NA | TRBJ2-1 | TRBV11-3 | CASSMAVSSYNEQFF | TGTGCCAGCAGCATGGCGGTGAGCTCCTACAATGAGCAGTTCTTC
once | NA | TRBJ1-5 | TRBV19 | CASTDTINQPQHF | TGTGCCAGTACCGACACCATCAATCAGCCCCAGCATTTT
NA | TRBD1 | TRBJ2-2 | TRBV6-5 | CASSYGGTGGVGELFF | TGTGCCAGCAGTTACGGGGGGACAGGGGGAGTCGGGGAGCTGTTTTTT
NA | TRBD1 | TRBJ1-1 | TRBV28 | CASSSQGQGMNTEAFF | TGTGCCAGCAGTTCACAGGGACAGGGGATGAACACTGAAGCTTTCTTT
NA | NA | TRBJ1-5 | TRBV7-2 | CASSSGQISNQPQHF | TGTGCCAGCAGCTCTGGACAGATTAGCAATCAGCCCCAGCATTTT
NA | NA | TRBJ1-5 | TRBV2 | CASSPTGEPQHF | TGTGCCAGCAGTCCGACCGGGGAGCCCCAGCATTTT
NA | TRBD1 | TRBJ2-7 | TRBV5-1 | CASSLPGGTGRYEQYF | TGCGCCAGCAGCCTACCCGGGGGGACAGGGAGATACGAGCAGTACTTC
NA | TRBD2 | TRBJ2-1 | TRBV7-9 | CSSSGLDNEQFF | TGTTCCAGCAGCGGACTAGACAATGAGCAGTTCTTC
NA | TRBD1 | TRBJ1-2 | TRBV15 | CATSRGQGISYGYTF | TGTGCCACCAGCAGAGGACAGGGAATTTCCTATGGCTACACCTTC
NA | TRBD1 | TRBJ2-7 | TRBV5-6 | CASSLGRGLYEQYF | TGTGCCAGCAGCTTGGGCAGGGGGCTCTACGAGCAGTACTTC
NA | NA | TRBJ2-1 | TRBV19 | CASSILGQEYNEQFF | TGTGCCAGTAGTATCCTGGGGCAGGAGTACAATGAGCAGTTCTTC
NA | NA | TRBJ2-5 | TRBV7-9 | CASSLGSLTQYF | TGTGCCAGCAGCTTAGGGAGTCTGACCCAGTACTTC
few | NA | TRBJ2-7 | TRBV4-3 | CASSQERRGEQYF | TGCGCCAGCAGCCAAGAACGGAGGGGCGAGCAGTACTTC
NA | TRBD1 | TRBJ1-1 | TRBV2 | CASSGRDRDDGAFF | TGTGCCAGCAGTGGAAGGGACAGGGACGATGGAGCTTTCTTT
NA | NA | TRBJ2-7 | TRBV7-8 | CASSLAQGGDYEQYF | TGTGCCAGCAGCTTAGCGCAGGGCGGTGACTACGAGCAGTACTTC
NA | NA | TRBJ1-5 | TRBV6-5 | CASSDRLNQPQHF | TGTGCCAGCAGTGACAGACTCAATCAGCCCCAGCATTTT
NA | NA | TRBJ2-5 | TRBV5-4 | CACSGGIRWETQYF | TGTGCCTGCTCGGGCGGGATCCGCTGGGAGACCCAGTACTTC
once | TRBD2 | TRBJ2-7 | TRBV28 | CASSYLAGDPSEQYF | TGTGCCAGCAGTTACCTAGCGGGAGACCCCTCCGAGCAGTACTTC
NA | TRBD1 | TRBJ2-5 | TRBV19 | CASSIALGRGQETQYF | TGTGCCAGTAGTATAGCATTGGGCAGGGGGCAAGAGACCCAGTACTTC
few | NA | TRBJ1-2 | TRBV6-5 | CASSVAESEGGYTF | TGTGCCAGCAGCGTAGCAGAGAGTGAGGGTGGCTACACCTTC
NA | NA | TRBJ2-5 | TRBV29-1 | CSVESTTQYF | TGCAGCGTTGAATCTACGACCCAGTACTTC
NA | NA | TRBJ1-3 | TRBV6-5 | CASSYSAAGNTIYF | TGTGCCAGCAGTTACTCGGCGGCTGGAAACACCATATATTTT